Listed below are T cell receptor beta chains from one sample, sequenced in a study of blood T cell repertoires in COVID-19. Profiling relied on immunoSEQ multiplex PCR, and the TCRdb table lists in-frame clones only, not all of them. The repertoire holds 300,000 or so clones, with about nine tenths as singletons. The sample comprised peripheral blood. The receptors were gathered from a woman in her twenties or thirties with COVID-19, enrolled during active disease. Each CDR3 is given with its conserved first and last residue. The order of the fields is J gene, V gene, CDR3 protein.

>TRBJ1-1|TRBV7-9
CASSSGTGEKKSGTEAFF
>TRBJ1-1|TRBV27
CASSRTVGTQNTEAFF
>TRBJ2-7|TRBV5-4
CASSLYGVGSYEQYF
>TRBJ1-1|TRBV24-1
CATSQGGNTEAFF
>TRBJ2-1|TRBV18
CASSLLGGGSSYNEQFF
>TRBJ2-7|TRBV6-1
CASSEGSGGFHEQYF
>TRBJ1-1|TRBV5-4
CASSLQGRGTEAFF
>TRBJ2-2|TRBV3-1/TRBV3-2
CASSQSDRSHGELFF
>TRBJ1-2|TRBV7-9
CASSFQGPTYGYTF
>TRBJ1-5|TRBV5-4
CASSLEPDQPQHF
>TRBJ2-1|TRBV6-6
CASSYPQGFNEQFF
>TRBJ1-6|TRBV6-5
CASSLAAASPLHF
>TRBJ1-4|TRBV6-6
CASTSGAATNEKLFF
>TRBJ1-2|TRBV5-1
CASSLGDRGYGYTF
>TRBJ1-1|TRBV28
CASSPGGQSEAFF
>TRBJ2-2|TRBV27
CASSFQTGNAGELFF
>TRBJ1-4|TRBV30
CALDRGEEKLFF
>TRBJ1-2|TRBV27
CASRVTRDSNYGYTF
>TRBJ1-5|TRBV27
CASSPQGTSNQPQHF
>TRBJ1-5|TRBV28
CASSFISGGSNQPQHF
>TRBJ2-7|TRBV10-2
CASSPSGVPYEQYF
>TRBJ2-5|TRBV7-2
CASSLVRASGRSETQYF
>TRBJ1-1|TRBV19
CASSIGASTEAFF
>TRBJ1-1|TRBV3-1/TRBV3-2
CASSQETGAGAFF
>TRBJ2-7|TRBV20-1
CSASGSIFTYEQYF
>TRBJ2-4|TRBV5-4
CASSLVGQGAAKNIQYF
>TRBJ2-3|TRBV4-1
CASSQTLIAPDTQYF
>TRBJ2-2|TRBV7-8
CASSLTRDTGELFF
>TRBJ1-1|TRBV29-1
CSVGQAMNTEAFF
>TRBJ2-7|TRBV18
CASSPGNVKTVNREQYF
>TRBJ1-3|TRBV30
CAWGDLGNTIYF
>TRBJ1-2|TRBV4-1
CASSQVRPTLSGYTF
>TRBJ2-1|TRBV3-1/TRBV3-2
CASSQMTGIYNEQFF
>TRBJ2-1|TRBV11-3
CASSWAGGEQFF
>TRBJ2-1|TRBV5-4
CASREKSGGAEQFF
>TRBJ1-1|TRBV7-8
CASSSMRDRAHTEAFF
>TRBJ2-3|TRBV5-5
CASGRTGTGLAVTDTQYF
>TRBJ2-2|TRBV28
CASSFWNRGPTGELFF
>TRBJ1-1|TRBV7-9
CASSFPGQAEAFF
>TRBJ1-3|TRBV18
CASSPTSLSGLGNTIYF
>TRBJ2-2|TRBV5-1
CASSLARGAGKTGELFF
>TRBJ2-3|TRBV6-5
CSPPGGARADTQYF
>TRBJ1-5|TRBV19
CATLGRGINSNQPQHF
>TRBJ2-5|TRBV25-1
CASSDDRVSVGETQYF
>TRBJ2-1|TRBV9
CASSVGLAGAYNEQFF
>TRBJ1-5|TRBV12-3/TRBV12-4
CASSDRGKQPQHF
>TRBJ1-5|TRBV7-8
CASSLSLFQPQHF
>TRBJ2-7|TRBV13
CASSSTGEIYEQYF
>TRBJ2-5|TRBV6-5
CASSYRLGETQYF
>TRBJ2-2|TRBV5-8
CASSPGIVTGKFATGELFF
>TRBJ2-3|TRBV2
CASSVYGTSVYSTDTQYF
>TRBJ2-7|TRBV5-1
CASSWTGTASYEQYF
>TRBJ1-2|TRBV3-1/TRBV3-2
CASSRPGGNYGYTF